This TCR beta chain was observed in a study of T cell repertoires in cytomegalovirus infection. Study at large: The authors used CMV epitopes that were HLA-C-restricted (recently identified) and HLA-B-restricted (well studied).

V gave up 3 bases and J gave up 5 bases, with 14 bases separating them. This CDR3 is built from 14 residues. CDR1 is SGHVS and CDR2 is FNYEAQ in the germline V gene. Remarks on this clonotype: What it binds is unknown.

Whole-study findings and limits: HLA-C-restricted, CMV-specific TCR beta clonotypes were dominant ex vivo. Cumulative public TCR beta family frequency identified CMV carriers with the relevant HLA.

Each CDR3 protein is one row after TCRdb ran MiXCR on the reads. The table has around 900,000 distinct CDR3 sequences, around 32% seen once. The specimen was cultured CD8+ T cells from PBMCs, collected from culture after CMV antigen stimulation. The clonotype was recovered from a human donor in good health (CMV status not recorded). Some clones in this sample may be carry-over from other donors' samples. The chain couples TRBV7-6 to TRBJ2-7; D not certain. In nucleotides, the CDR3 is TGTGCCAGCAGCTTCACCGGGCCCCAGGACGAGCAGTACTTC. Translated, it gives CASSFTGPQDEQYF. The complete variable domain, with remaining parts taken from reference TRBV7-6 and TRBJ2-7, reads GAGVSQSPRYKVTKRGQDVALRCDPISGHVSLYWYRQALGQGPEFLTYFNYEAQQDKSGLPNDRFSAERPEGSISTLTIQRTEQRDSAMYRCASSFTGPQDEQYFGPGTRLTVT.